This entry concerns a single T cell receptor (beta chain). The data stem from a study of siplizumab effects on memory and regulatory T cells. The V gene lost 6 bases and the J gene lost 6 bases, with 17 bases spanning the gap. The CDR3 length is 15 residues. CDR1 is WSHSY, CDR2 SAAADI, per germline. The table came from immunoSEQ multiplex PCR; TCRdb's copy has only in-frame clones and leaves some out. The sample includes some 87,000 clones, approximately 90% of them seen just once. The genes are TRBV10-2 and TRBJ2-2; D perhaps matches TRBD2 (6 bases). The sequence derives from a human donor in good health. Sequenced sample: CD4+ T cells sorted from blood. The CDR3 loop is CASRGGSGHAGELFF. The CDR3 DNA is TGCGCCAGCAGGGGGGGTAGCGGCCACGCCGGGGAGCTGTTTTTT.